This record looks at one T cell receptor beta chain sequence and its context. Its matching antigen is unknown. Germline V CDR1 and CDR2: KGHDR, SFDVKD. This CDR3 contains 15 residues. The V gene end was trimmed by 4 bases and the J gene end by 6 bases; junction bases not matched to a gene: 8. Amplified TCR beta CDR3 regions derived from RNA transcripts. Carried out on the TCR CDR3, a first-round RT-PCR used the HTBI primer set. TCRdb re-derived calls from the multiplex PCR reads in MiXCR, one entry per CDR3 protein. The table records hundreds of thousands of distinct CDR3 sequences, 25% of them present only once. This sample was included in a study of T cells in Graves' hyperthyroidism and ophthalmopathy. Study results and limitations: From stable hyperthyroidism, ophthalmopathy was set apart by a 13 V-J model.

The sample consisted of blood. The chain recombines TRBV24-1 with TRBJ1-2; 9 bases fit TRBD1. The sequence was obtained from a man between 50 and 59 years old with Graves' hyperthyroidism. The chain's CDR3 is CATSDPGQGMDGYTF. CDR3 DNA sequence: TGTGCCACCAGTGACCCTGGACAGGGGATGGATGGCTACACCTTC.